The 30 T cell receptor beta chains below come from one sample, sequenced in a study of CD8 T cells in ankylosing spondylitis. One entry per CDR3 protein results from TCRdb running MiXCR on the 5' RACE reads. The sample yields approximately 42,000 distinct CDR3 sequences, over 3.5% seen once. Sequencing was carried out using blood, either unsorted or a sorted T cell fraction (not recorded which). Receptors originate from a female donor with ankylosing spondylitis or in good health (not recorded which).

This clonotype occurred many times. This chain joins TRBV9 and TRBJ2-7; 12 nucleotides align to TRBD2. The CDR3 length is 14 residues. The germline V gene encodes CDR1 SGDLS and CDR2 YYNGEE. The ends lost 3 bases at V and 5 bases at J; junction bases unmatched: 3. The CDR3 DNA follows: TGTGCCAGCAGCGCCGGACTAGCGGGACACGAGCAGTACTTC. Protein: CASSAGLAGHEQYF.

This clonotype was detected ten times or more. The CDR3 loop reads CASSPSGRVIGNSPLHF. The CDR3, as DNA: TGTGCCAGCAGCCCTTCGGGCAGGGTCATAGGTAATTCACCCCTCCACTTT. V gene TRBV9 combines with J gene TRBJ1-6; D perhaps matches TRBD1 (5 bases). CDR3 length: 17 residues. CDR1 SGDLS and CDR2 YYNGEE come from the germline V gene. The germline V and J ends were trimmed by 4 bases and 6 bases, with 20 bases remaining between them.

In this sample, this clonotype turned up many times. The CDR3 sequence is CASSVVPGPYEQYF. CDR3 coding DNA: TGTGCCAGCAGCGTAGTTCCCGGACCCTACGAGCAGTACTTC. The rearrangement links TRBV9 to TRBJ2-7, with D unresolved. Trimming took 0 bases from V and 2 from J, leaving 9 bases between them. The CDR3 extends over 14 amino acids. The germline V gene encodes CDR1 SGDLS and CDR2 YYNGEE.

This clonotype showed up many times. This chain connects TRBV9 to TRBJ2-3; tentative D call: TRBD1 (6 bases). The CDR3 extends over 14 amino acids. Trimming shortened V by 5 bases and J by 4 bases, and 14 bases separated the two germline ends. Germline V gives CDR1 SGDLS, CDR2 YYNGEE. The CDR3 here is CASSAGQLADTQYF. For the CDR3, the DNA is TGTGCCAGCAGTGCAGGACAGCTCGCAGATACGCAGTATTTT. Variable domain in full (rest from reference TRBV9 and TRBJ2-3): DSGVTQTPKHLITATGQRVTLRCSPRSGDLSVYWYQQSLDQGLQFLIQYYNGEERAKGNILERFSAQQFPDLHSELNLSSLELGDSALYFCASSAGQLADTQYFGPGTRLTVL.

Only a few counts were recorded for this clonotype. The rearrangement uses TRBV9 and TRBJ2-3; 10 bases align to TRBD2. There are 16 residues in the CDR3. V shed 4 bases, J shed 2 bases, and the junction held 7 bases outside the gene matches. Germline CDR1 and CDR2: SGDLS and YYNGEE. Here the CDR3 reads CASSPILAGVTDTQYF. CDR3 nucleotide sequence: TGTGCCAGCAGCCCTATCCTAGCGGGGGTCACAGATACGCAGTATTTT.

In its sample, this clonotype was seen many times. The V and J genes are TRBV9 and TRBJ1-2; a possible D gene is TRBD1 (6 bases). This CDR3 has 16 residues. V was pared by 3 bases and J by 6 bases, with 21 bases between. Per germline, CDR1 SGDLS and CDR2 YYNGEE. The CDR3 loop is CASSGTPEGVVHGYTF. DNA of the CDR3: TGTGCCAGCAGCGGGACTCCCGAGGGGGTAGTGCATGGCTACACCTTC.

This clonotype was detected only a few times. The chain uses TRBV9 and TRBJ2-1; TRBD2 is a possible D gene (5 bases). Germline V gene data show CDR1 as SGDLS and CDR2 as YYNGEE. This CDR3 region has 18 residues. V lost 4 bases and J lost 5, with 25 bases in between. The CDR3 here is CASSTTGSRFRVDNEQFF. The CDR3 coding sequence is TGTGCCAGCAGCACTACGGGGTCAAGGTTCCGTGTGGACAATGAGCAGTTCTTC.

This clonotype was recorded many times. This chain uses TRBV9 with TRBJ1-1; 7 positions match TRBD1. CDR3 length: 15 residues. Losses at the gene ends were 3 bases for V and 1 base for J; bases not matched to a gene: 6. The germline V gene encodes CDR1 SGDLS and CDR2 YYNGEE. The DNA for the CDR3 is TGTGCCAGCAGCGCCTCCGGGACAGCGAACACTGAAGCTTTCTTT. It is translated as CASSASGTANTEAFF.

This clonotype came up many times. The chain is built from TRBV9 and TRBJ2-3; D is unclear. Trimming took 4 bases from V and 6 from J, leaving 15 bases between them. There are 14 residues in the CDR3. In germline, CDR1 is SGDLS, CDR2 YYNGEE. CDR3 region: CASSLISSGDTQYF. Written as DNA, the CDR3 is TGTGCCAGCAGCCTTATCTCATCCGGGGATACGCAGTATTTT. Combining the CDR3 with reference TRBV9 and TRBJ2-3 gives the whole variable domain DSGVTQTPKHLITATGQRVTLRCSPRSGDLSVYWYQQSLDQGLQFLIQYYNGEERAKGNILERFSAQQFPDLHSELNLSSLELGDSALYFCASSLISSGDTQYFGPGTRLTVL.

This clonotype came up a few times. The genes are TRBV9 and TRBJ2-7; D might be TRBD1 (6 bases). Between the trimmed V and J ends, which lost 0 bases and 0 bases, there was a span of 10 bases. The germline V gene has CDR1 SGDLS and CDR2 YYNGEE. CDR3 size: 15 residues. CDR3 sequence: CASSVELGGSYEQYF. In DNA, the CDR3 is TGTGCCAGCAGCGTAGAATTAGGGGGCTCCTACGAGCAGTACTTC.

This clonotype has at least ten counts. The V and J genes are TRBV9 and TRBJ1-2; 7 bases match TRBD1. Germline V gene data show CDR1 as SGDLS and CDR2 as YYNGEE. The junction had 12 bases not matched to a gene; V was cut back by 2 bases and J by 8 bases. The CDR3 consists of 15 residues. CDR3 sequence reads: CASSVAGGPSRGYTF. The DNA of the CDR3 is TGTGCCAGCAGCGTGGCAGGGGGACCTTCGAGAGGCTACACCTTC.

In its sample, this clonotype was seen many times. This rearrangement joins TRBV9 to TRBJ2-3, with D unresolved. The CDR3 totals 16 residues. Germline V gene data show CDR1 as SGDLS and CDR2 as YYNGEE. Trimming took off 4 bases at V and 1 base at J, with 16 bases between the two ends. CDR3 protein: CASSPHAASRTDTQYF. CDR3 DNA: TGTGCCAGCAGCCCCCATGCCGCCAGTCGCACAGATACGCAGTATTTT.

This clonotype has a count of ten or more. The genes are TRBV9 and TRBJ2-6, with D possibly matching TRBD1 (6 bases). The germline V and J ends were trimmed by 4 bases and 2 bases, with 13 bases remaining between them. The CDR3 is 16 amino acids. CDR1 is SGDLS and CDR2 is YYNGEE in the germline V gene. CDR3 sequence (DNA): TGTGCCAGCAGCCTAGACAGGAGTCCTGGGGCCAACGTCCTGACTTTC. Translating it yields CASSLDRSPGANVLTF.

This clonotype has at least ten counts. The J gene is TRBJ1-3, the V gene TRBV9, with TRBD1 matching 8 bases. This CDR3 comprises 15 residues. The V segment lost 2 bases and the J segment 6 bases; nucleotides outside the gene matches: 7. From germline, CDR1 is SGDLS and CDR2 YYNGEE. In DNA, the CDR3 is TGTGCCAGCAGCGTTTTGGACAGGGCTGAAAACACCATATATTTT. Translation: CASSVLDRAENTIYF. The complete variable domain, with remaining parts taken from reference TRBV9 and TRBJ1-3, reads DSGVTQTPKHLITATGQRVTLRCSPRSGDLSVYWYQQSLDQGLQFLIQYYNGEERAKGNILERFSAQQFPDLHSELNLSSLELGDSALYFCASSVLDRAENTIYFGEGSWLTVV.

This clonotype was picked up many times. The chain is built from TRBV9 and TRBJ2-5; weak D call: TRBD2 (5 bases). The CDR3 contains 13 residues. V was clipped by 4 bases and J by 5 bases, with 12 bases between them. Germline CDR1 reads SGDLS; CDR2 reads YYNGEE. The CDR3 region has the DNA TGTGCCAGCAGCCTAACACCGGGGGAGACCCAGTACTTC. This gives the protein CASSLTPGETQYF.

This clonotype was recorded at least ten times. The CDR3 is CASSLPGTVNTEAFF. In DNA form, the CDR3 reads TGTGCCAGCAGCTTACCCGGGACGGTGAACACTGAAGCTTTCTTT. The chain employs TRBV12-1 and TRBJ1-1; the DNA was not compared with TRBD1, the D call given in the table. TRBV12-1 is an annotated pseudogene. This CDR3 region has 15 residues.

This clonotype was counted ten times or more. The CDR3 region is CASSVGEGSISQPQHF. The CDR3 nucleotides read TGTGCCAGCAGCGTTGGGGAGGGGTCAATATCTCAGCCCCAGCATTTT. The chain combines TRBV9 with TRBJ1-5, with D perhaps matching TRBD1 (5 bases). V lost 2 bases, J lost 6 bases, and 18 bases lay in between. The CDR3 length is 16 residues. Germline V gene lookup returns CDR1 SGDLS and CDR2 YYNGEE.

This clonotype was seen many times. The rearrangement links TRBV9 to TRBJ2-1; 7 nucleotides line up with TRBD2. The germline gives CDR1 SGDLS, CDR2 YYNGEE. The V and J ends lost 4 bases and 7 bases, in that order; junction bases with no gene match: 11. The CDR3 sequence is 15 residues long. The CDR3: CASSPSGGPKNEQFF. The CDR3 region has the DNA TGTGCCAGCAGCCCCTCGGGGGGACCAAAGAATGAGCAGTTCTTC.

At least ten counts were recorded for this clonotype. The chain links TRBV9 to TRBJ1-3; unclear D gene. Germline CDR1 is SGDLS and CDR2 is YYNGEE. This CDR3 has 14 amino acids. Between the trimmed V and J ends, which lost 4 bases and 0 bases, there was a span of 8 bases. CDR3 DNA sequence: TGTGCCAGCAGCCCCGGGGACTCTGGAAACACCATATATTTT. This encodes CASSPGDSGNTIYF. Filled out from reference TRBV9 and TRBJ1-3, the complete variable domain reads DSGVTQTPKHLITATGQRVTLRCSPRSGDLSVYWYQQSLDQGLQFLIQYYNGEERAKGNILERFSAQQFPDLHSELNLSSLELGDSALYFCASSPGDSGNTIYFGEGSWLTVV.

This clonotype has ten or more counts. The V call is TRBV9, the J call TRBJ2-4; 8 bases are shared with TRBD2. This CDR3 comprises 17 residues. Germline loops: CDR1 SGDLS, CDR2 YYNGEE. V gave up 3 bases and J gave up 6 bases; unmatched junction bases: 14. The CDR3, as DNA: TGTGCCAGCAGCGAGACCCCCTTAGCGGGGCGCTTAAACATTCAGTACTTC. Protein: CASSETPLAGRLNIQYF.

This clonotype was counted at least ten times. V usage is TRBV9 and J usage is TRBJ1-2, with D unclear. The CDR3 length is 11 residues. V gave up 3 bases and J gave up 5 bases, with 5 bases separating them. Germline V gene sequence: CDR1 SGDLS, CDR2 YYNGEE. CDR3: CASSAEYGYTF. Here the CDR3 DNA reads TGTGCCAGCAGCGCCGAATATGGCTACACCTTC.

This clonotype was detected many times. This chain connects TRBV9 to TRBJ1-2; perhaps TRBD1 as D (6 bases). Germline V CDR1 and CDR2: SGDLS, YYNGEE. Trimming shortened V by 4 bases and J by 4 bases, and 14 bases separated the two germline ends. The CDR3 contains 14 residues. The CDR3 coding sequence is TGTGCCAGCAGCATGAGGGACAACCTCTATGGCTACACCTTC. Translating it yields CASSMRDNLYGYTF.

This clonotype has a handful of counts. This chain links TRBV9 with TRBJ2-3; TRBD2 aligns across 7 bases. This CDR3 is 16 amino acids long. Germline V gene data show CDR1 as SGDLS and CDR2 as YYNGEE. The V segment lost 0 bases and the J segment 5 bases; nucleotides outside the gene matches: 9. CDR3 DNA sequence: TGTGCCAGCAGCGTAGCGGCTAGCGGAGGGCAAGATACGCAGTATTTT. Amino acid sequence: CASSVAASGGQDTQYF.

This clonotype was seen repeatedly, ten times or more. The V call is TRBV9, the J call TRBJ2-7; D remains unclear. The CDR3 has 13 residues. CDR1 SGDLS and CDR2 YYNGEE come from the germline V gene. The V end lost 3 bases, the J end lost 2 bases, and 9 bases lay between the germline ends. The CDR3 DNA reads TGTGCCAGCAGCGGGACGCCGGCCTACGAGCAGTACTTC. Translation gives CASSGTPAYEQYF.

This clonotype was recorded at least ten times. The genes are TRBV9 and TRBJ1-1, with D perhaps matching TRBD1 (6 bases). Per germline, CDR1 SGDLS and CDR2 YYNGEE. CDR3 length: 15 residues. The V end was cut by 5 bases, the J end by 1 base, with 15 bases between. The chain's CDR3 is CASRALGTRNTEAFF. The CDR3 DNA is TGTGCCAGCAGAGCACTGGGGACAAGGAACACTGAAGCTTTCTTT. The variable domain in full, completed from reference TRBV9 and TRBJ1-1, reads DSGVTQTPKHLITATGQRVTLRCSPRSGDLSVYWYQQSLDQGLQFLIQYYNGEERAKGNILERFSAQQFPDLHSELNLSSLELGDSALYFCASRALGTRNTEAFFGQGTRLTVV.

This clonotype was seen ten or more times. This chain links TRBV9 with TRBJ2-1; TRBD2 might be the D (5 bases). This CDR3 region has 17 residues. V was pared by 3 bases and J by 5 bases, with 21 bases between. Germline V lookup: CDR1 SGDLS, CDR2 YYNGEE. The CDR3 region has the DNA TGTGCCAGCAGCGCCCTCCCCGGAGAGGGAATCCACAATGAGCAGTTCTTC. Protein sequence: CASSALPGEGIHNEQFF.

This clonotype was seen many times. V usage is TRBV9 and J usage is TRBJ2-1, with a weak D call TRBD1 (6 bases). Germline V gives CDR1 SGDLS, CDR2 YYNGEE. V lost 0 bases and J lost 12, with 10 bases in between. This CDR3 spans 12 amino acids. DNA for the CDR3: TGTGCCAGCAGCGTAGGGCAGGGGAGGCAGTTCTTC. Its protein is CASSVGQGRQFF.

This clonotype was found many times. The CDR3 is CASSVDGDYEQYF. The CDR3 coding sequence is TGTGCCAGCAGCGTAGATGGCGATTACGAGCAGTACTTC. V usage is TRBV9 and J usage is TRBJ2-7; unclear D gene. The length of the CDR3 is 13 residues. Trimming left V 0 bases short and J 4 bases short, with 8 bases between. Germline loops: CDR1 SGDLS, CDR2 YYNGEE.

This clonotype has ten or more counts. The chain joins TRBV9 to TRBJ1-2, with D uncertain. Per the germline V gene, CDR1 is SGDLS and CDR2 is YYNGEE. Trimming took 5 bases from V and 5 from J, leaving 19 bases between them. The CDR3 sequence is 15 residues long. The DNA for the CDR3 is TGTGCCAGCAGTCCCTGGGCCGAGGAGGCTTATGGCTACACCTTC. It encodes CASSPWAEEAYGYTF. The variable domain in full, with the rest retrieved from reference TRBV9 and TRBJ1-2, is DSGVTQTPKHLITATGQRVTLRCSPRSGDLSVYWYQQSLDQGLQFLIQYYNGEERAKGNILERFSAQQFPDLHSELNLSSLELGDSALYFCASSPWAEEAYGYTFGSGTRLTVV.

This clonotype was counted at least ten times. The chain combines TRBV9 with TRBJ2-2; D is perhaps TRBD1 or TRBD2 (6 bases each). The CDR3 contains 16 residues. With 4 bases removed from V and 0 bases from J, the gap between germline ends came to 13 bases. Germline V gene sequence: CDR1 SGDLS, CDR2 YYNGEE. CDR3 protein: CASSPKGGPNTGELFF. In DNA, the CDR3 is TGTGCCAGCAGCCCCAAGGGGGGTCCGAACACCGGGGAGCTGTTTTTT.